This TCR beta chain was captured by sequencing in a study of T cells after yellow fever vaccination. In the study overall: The authors prepared low-cell-number fractions using SMART-Seq v4 Ultra Low Input.

TCR cDNA was made by 5'RACE template switching, adding a universal primer site and UMIs. One entry per CDR3 protein results from TCRdb running MiXCR on the 5' RACE reads. In the table there are a few hundred thousand distinct CDR3 sequences, 15% to 20% of which are singletons. This CDR3 has 15 residues. Deletions cut 3 bases from V and 0 bases from J, with 6 bases between. Concerning this clonotype: The antigen is not known.

The study's findings and limits: Most clones from primary vaccination were detected again post-booster (roughly 96% CD4, about 88% CD8). The presence of abundant clonotypes contaminating from the bulk population was possible in FACS-sorted repertoires.

This receptor was identified in a man aged 25-45 years who received the YFV17D yellow fever vaccine. V is TRBV12-3 or TRBV12-4 and J is TRBJ1-6; tentative D call: TRBD1 (6 bases). The sample consisted of PBMCs, taken 15 days after the yellow fever booster vaccination. The CDR3 DNA reads TGTGCCAGCAGTTTCAGGGGCTCCTATAATTCACCCCTCCACTTT. Protein: CASSFRGSYNSPLHF.